A single T cell receptor beta chain is shown here with its context. Its antigen is undetermined. The lymph nodes were axillary draining lymph nodes from breast cancer patients. This CDR3 has 11 amino acids. The germline V and J ends were trimmed by 4 bases and 7 bases, with 7 bases remaining between them. This sample is drawn from a study of breast tumors, draining lymph nodes, adjacent tissues. General observations from the study: Data only fit, rather than demonstrated, lymph node origin of most tumor T cells. Compared with lymph nodes, tumors were less diverse; compared with nontumor tissue, more.

TCRdb re-called the multiplex PCR reads through MiXCR, storing one row per CDR3 protein. The sample lists under 150,000 distinct CDR3 sequences; 20% were seen once. The origin of this receptor is a female donor with breast cancer. Some clones in this sample may be carry-over from other donors' samples. The chain uses TRBV12-3 or TRBV12-4 and TRBJ1-1; D is uncertain. The specimen sequenced was axillary lymph node tissue. This CDR3 is CASSYRGEAFF. Here the CDR3 DNA reads TGTGCCAGCAGTTACAGAGGTGAAGCTTTCTTT.